This T cell receptor (beta chain) appears in the sequencing data of a study of CD8 T cells in Susac syndrome. An input of roughly 0.45 to 1 ug of RNA was subjected to reverse transcription using random hexamers. TCRdb re-called the immunoSEQ multiplex PCR reads through MiXCR, storing one row per CDR3 protein. The sample contains about 180,000 distinct CDR3 sequences, 85% to 95% of which appear only once. Sequencing of TCR beta was performed on blood CD8+ T cells and on blood CD4+ T cells. Negative isolation was used for CD8+ and CD4+ T cells and FACS enrichment for TEMRA cells. The sequence was obtained from a human donor with multiple sclerosis. The material sequenced was CD8+ T cells from PBMCs.

The CDR3 nucleotides are TGTGCCAGCAGCTCCCTAGGCGGGGGGGCAGATACGCAGTATTTT. Protein: CASSSLGGGADTQYF. The chain recombines TRBV7-8 with TRBJ2-3; 9 bases map to TRBD2. Germline values: CDR1 SGHVS, CDR2 FQNEAQ. The ends lost 4 bases at V and 4 bases at J; junction bases unmatched: 6. The CDR3 is made up of 15 amino acids.